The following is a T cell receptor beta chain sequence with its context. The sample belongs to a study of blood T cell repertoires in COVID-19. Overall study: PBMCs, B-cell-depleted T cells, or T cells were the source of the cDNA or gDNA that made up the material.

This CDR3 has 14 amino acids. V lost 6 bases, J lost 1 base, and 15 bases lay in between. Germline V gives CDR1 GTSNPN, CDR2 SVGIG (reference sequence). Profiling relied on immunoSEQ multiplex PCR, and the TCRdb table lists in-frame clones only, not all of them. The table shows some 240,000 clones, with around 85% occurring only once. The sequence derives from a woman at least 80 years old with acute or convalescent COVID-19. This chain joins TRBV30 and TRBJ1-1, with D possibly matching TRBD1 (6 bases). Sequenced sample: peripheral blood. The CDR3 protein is CACKKTGGNTEAFF. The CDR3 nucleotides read TGTGCCTGTAAGAAGACAGGAGGGAACACTGAAGCTTTCTTT.